This T cell receptor (beta chain) came from a study of shared clonotypes between healthy human individuals (dated by TCRdb to the early 2020s). About the full investigation: The cohort included a few men and two women between 18 and 49 years of age. To estimate repertoire size and how much clonotype sharing occurs between individuals, the study deeply sequenced the blood TCR repertoires of several healthy adults. Per donor, three plates each were used for CD4 naive and CD4 memory, two for CD8 naive, and one for CD8 memory. To increase sequencing depth and limit assay-specific biases, TCR repertoire library preparation and sequencing were carried out by different laboratories using diverse techniques. Each donor's leukapheresis produced roughly between roughly 0.85 and 9.5 billion PBMCs. Points the paper makes about the study in general: Incomplete sequencing was indicated by rarefaction of sorted-subset datasets, despite the large sequencing depth. Naive subsets generally had larger estimated clonotype richness than memory subsets. The small number of donors limited the genetic and exposure-history diversity represented. Pairwise subsampling led to the expectation that sequencing depth would affect the degree of clonotype sharing among donors. Clonotypes shared by all four sorted-subset donors showed higher generation probabilities than non-shared clonotypes. Sampling was limited to blood, and TCR repertoires in tissue likely differ from TCR repertoires in blood. Sharing across four donors was observed for about 5% of naive CD4, less than 4% of naive CD8, 2% to 2.5% of memory CD4, and around 0.42% of memory CD8 clonotypes.

About this clone: The antigen it binds to is not known. No much larger clonotype is one base removed from it; base qualities were not supplied.

The germline V gene encodes CDR1 MDHEN and CDR2 SYDVKM. Here V drops 4 bases and J drops 9 bases, and the junction holds 10 bases not matched to any gene. Counted from cysteine to phenylalanine, this CDR3 has 15 amino acids. Only CDR3 DNA remains: 45 bases, in frame from the first base. Donors were healthy HIV-negative adults with no recently reported acute infections or vaccinations. Only Caucasian adults living in Nashville, Tennessee, USA were represented among the donors. Magnetic negative selection was used to enrich CD4+ T cells, after which naive cells were positively selected on CD45RA and the negative fraction became the memory subset. Blood was obtained by leukapheresis, after which PBMCs were separated by Ficoll-Histopaque density gradient centrifugation and cryopreserved in liquid nitrogen vapor phase. Analytical flow cytometry was used to check the purity and quantity of each magnetically sorted T cell population. Each sorted fraction had its genomic DNA isolated and then quantified by UV absorbance on a Nanodrop 2000c.

Using the deep immunoSEQ assay, TCR CDR3 regions were amplified from genomic DNA by multiplex PCR. Genomic DNA extracted from each cell subset was distributed evenly over all wells of several immunoSEQ 96-well plates, and each plate served as one replicate. For sorted subsets, each replicate PCR was loaded with around 200 ng genomic DNA, equivalent to about 33,000 T cell genomes. Purified libraries were quantified with a Qubit 3.0 fluorometer, sized on a Bioanalyzer 2100, and re-quantified with the KAPA Library Quantification kit. A separate single-read 150-cycle Illumina NextSeq 550 flow cell was used to sequence each immunoSEQ 96-well plate. As for the authors' bioinformatics: The immunoSEQ output contained only junctional sequences without quality scores, so filtering could not match that applied to full-length reads. Sequences were annotated with PyIR, a Python wrapper for IgBLAST v1.9, and V/J genes and CDR3 were assigned using IMGT germline references. Reads were filtered out if the reads had weak V/J assignments (E-value above 1e-6), no CDR3, stop codons, out-of-frame junctions, or ambiguous translated residues. V3J clonotypes were defined as sequences sharing an identical inferred V gene, J gene, and CDR3 amino acid sequence. The percentage overlap between two repertoires was calculated by dividing the number of shared unique clonotypes by the size of the smaller repertoire. Repertoire richness was assessed with RTK rarefaction, the Chao1 estimator, and Recon v2.1 estimates of unobserved clonotypes. Generation probabilities were computed with OLGA for all TCRbeta clonotypes obtained by the gDNA method from several donors. TCRdb stores this immuneACCESS table with in-frame sequences only. Part of the clones is absent; in the studies checked, under half of the shortfall reflects unresolved V genes, and no reason is known for the rest. D and trimming come from the DNA, and the V and J calls and clone size come from that table. The sample table lists around 700,000 clones, 60% to 80% of them with a count of one. Of the sample, 1.8% is held by the ten largest clones.

The V and J segments used are TRBV28 and TRBJ2-1, and TRBD1 matches 9 of the central bases. The clonotype comes from a woman aged 25 to 39 in good health. Specimen: memory CD4+ T cells sorted from blood. This specimen's cell subset or site label, interpreted: CD45RA-negative fraction. For the CDR3, the sequence is CASSSIRDRDGEQFF. The bases are TGTGCCAGCAGTTCAATCCGGGACAGGGACGGTGAGCAGTTCTTC.